This T cell receptor (beta chain) came from a study of T-cell reconstitution after alpha-beta-depleted transplantation in children. As concerns this clonotype: Antigen specificity is unknown. The junction differs from germline at one of its ends, possibly a read error.

Study-level findings and limits: The main origin of T-cell counts and diversity one year after transplant was newly produced T cells. Several hundred expanded graft clones reportedly gave rise to the alpha-beta T cells present about two months after transplant. Surviving recipient T cells and intrathymic progenitors accounted for some patients' high TCRbeta diversity at day 60.

CDR1 LGHNA and CDR2 YSLEER come from the germline V gene. The CDR3 covers 17 residues. A library of TCRbeta sequences, prepared with unique molecular identifiers, was generated. TCRdb reprocessed the PCR reads via MiXCR and lists one record per CDR3 protein. The table records 450,000 to 600,000 distinct CDR3 sequences, about an eighth of them present only once. The chain combines TRBV4-3 with TRBJ2-1; TRBD1 aligns across 9 bases. Here the sequenced sample was PBMCs, mostly from graft donor cells, taken 360 days after TCRalphabeta/CD19-depleted stem cell transplant. The origin of this receptor is a male patient younger than 18 who had a stem cell transplant for acute myeloid leukemia, so the T cells may come from the graft donor. The CDR3 region is CASSQDVTGGSHNEQFF. The CDR3 coding sequence is TGCGCCAGCAGCCAAGATGTAACAGGGGGCTCCCACAATGAGCAGTTCTTC.